The T cell receptor beta chain described here comes from a study of T cell repertoires in cytomegalovirus infection. This clonotype was counted between two and nine times. Its specificity is not known. Per the germline V gene, CDR1 is DFQATT and CDR2 is SNEGSKA (reference sequence). The V end lost 6 bases, the J end lost 6 bases, and 22 bases lay between the germline ends. The CDR3 has 15 amino acids. TCRdb independently ran MiXCR on the reads; one entry per CDR3 protein. The table records hundreds of thousands of distinct CDR3 sequences, roughly a third of them present only once. Here the sequenced sample was cultured PBMCs, taken from culture after CMV antigen stimulation. The chain is built from TRBV20-1 and TRBJ2-3; D possibly corresponds to TRBD1 (6 bases). This sequence originates from a human donor in good health (CMV status not recorded). Some clones in this sample may be carry-over from other donors' samples. CDR3 amino acids: CSAQPPTGLTDTQYF. CDR3 sequence (DNA): TGCAGTGCCCAACCCCCGACAGGCCTCACCGATACGCAGTATTTT.